This passage covers 9 T cell receptor beta chains from one sample sequenced in a study of OX40 agonist ivuxolimab in advanced cancers. Libraries were built with the immunoSEQ multiplex PCR assay. In TCRdb, the immuneACCESS table is reduced to in-frame sequences with V and J assigned. These tables do not hold every clone; where another copy was compared, an unresolved V gene accounts for under half, and the others remain unexplained. The sample table holds approximately 25,000 clones, of which about 86% were seen once. The ten largest clones add up to approximately 40% of the sample. The sequences come from CD4+ or CD8+ T cells sorted from blood, collected in a trial of the OX40 agonist ivuxolimab. The receptor set was obtained from an adult with an advanced solid tumor such as melanoma, head and neck, liver or kidney cancer.

This sequence joins TRBV5-4 and TRBJ1-2; 8 positions match TRBD1. The CDR3 has 19 amino acids. V dropped 4 bases and J dropped 3; count of bases not matched to a gene: 20. Germline CDR1 reads SGHNT; CDR2 reads YYREEE (reference sequence). Here the CDR3 reads CASSIPTHRGYLEDYGYTF. Written as DNA, the CDR3 is TGTGCCAGCAGCATCCCCACCCACAGGGGGTACCTCGAGGACTATGGCTACACCTTC.

The chain links TRBV30 to TRBJ2-1; 11 bases match TRBD2. The CDR3 length is 16 residues. V lost 7 bases, J lost 0 bases, and 8 bases stayed unmatched. CDR1 is GTSNPN, CDR2 SVGIG, per germline (reference sequence). CDR3 sequence: CALDSTSGNSYNEQFF. CDR3 nucleotide sequence: TGTGCCTTAGATTCGACTAGCGGGAACTCCTACAATGAGCAGTTCTTC.

The chain couples TRBV7-9 to TRBJ1-4; tentative D call: TRBD1 (5 bases). V lost 1 base, J lost 4 bases, and 10 bases lay in between. CDR1 and CDR2 (germline): SEHNR, FQNEAQ (reference sequence). The CDR3 length is 15 residues. CDR3 sequence (DNA): TGTGCCAGCAGCTTAGTTGCCGGGGGTAATGAAAAACTGTTTTTT. Translation: CASSLVAGGNEKLFF. The whole variable domain, filled in from reference TRBV7-9 and TRBJ1-4, reads DTGVSQNPRHKITKRGQNVTFRCDPISEHNRLYWYRQTLGQGPEFLTYFQNEAQLEKSRLLSDRFSAERPKGSFSTLEIQRTEQGDSAMYLCASSLVAGGNEKLFFGSGTQLSVL.

The CDR3 nucleotides read TGTGCCAGCAGCCGGGACAGGGGGACCGGACAGCCCCAGCATTTT. Its protein product is CASSRDRGTGQPQHF. This chain links TRBV5-5 with TRBJ1-5; TRBD1 matches at 11 bases. This CDR3 contains 15 residues. From germline, CDR1 is SGHKS and CDR2 YYEKEE (reference sequence). The V gene end was trimmed by 4 bases and the J gene end by 7 bases; junction bases not matched to a gene: 7.

The rearrangement uses TRBV14 and TRBJ1-2; D possibly corresponds to TRBD1 (5 bases). The CDR3 runs 15 residues. V lost 5 bases, J lost 4 bases, and 17 bases lay in between. Germline V gene data show CDR1 as SGHDN and CDR2 as FVKESK. In DNA, the CDR3 is TGTGCCAGCAGCTTAGCAATTGGGGCTCTCTATGGCTACACCTTC. It codes for CASSLAIGALYGYTF.

A few counts support this clone. This rearrangement joins TRBV7-9 to TRBJ2-1, with 11 bases aligning to TRBD2. CDR3 length: 17 residues. CDR1 is SEHNR and CDR2 is FQNEAQ in the germline V gene (reference sequence). V trimming: 4 bases; J trimming: 7 bases; junction bases outside the gene matches: 12. The CDR3: CASSSSPLAGGVNEQFF. DNA of the CDR3: TGTGCCAGCAGCTCCTCCCCATTAGCGGGAGGGGTTAATGAGCAGTTCTTC.

In DNA form, the CDR3 reads TGCGCCAGCAGCCAAGGGGACAGGGGGCTGAACATTCAGTACTTC. Protein sequence: CASSQGDRGLNIQYF. This chain links TRBV4-1 with TRBJ2-4, with 12 bases lining up with TRBD1. Germline values: CDR1 MGHRA, CDR2 YSYEKL. The CDR3 loop spans 15 amino acids. After removal of 1 base from V and 7 bases from J, the junction contained 2 bases not matched to a gene.

In DNA form, the CDR3 reads TGTGCCAGCGGGGGGGGCTACGAGCAGTACTTC. Encoded protein: CASGGGYEQYF. V is TRBV27 and J is TRBJ2-7, with 7 bases identical to TRBD2. Germline V gives CDR1 MNHEY, CDR2 SMNVEV (reference sequence). V lost 8 bases to trimming and J lost 3 bases; unmatched junction nucleotides: 1. The CDR3 is made up of 11 amino acids.

This clone is deemed medium-sized. The chain has TRBV7-2 and TRBJ2-3, with TRBD2 matching 12 bases. The CDR3 consists of 15 residues. Losses at the gene ends were 4 bases for V and 5 bases for J; bases not matched to a gene: 4. Per the germline V gene, CDR1 is SGHTA and CDR2 is FQGNSA. The CDR3 loop is CASSSSGGAGDTQYF. The CDR3 DNA reads TGTGCCAGCAGCTCTAGCGGGGGGGCGGGAGATACGCAGTATTTT.